This T cell receptor beta chain was retrieved from a study of shared clonotypes between healthy human individuals. This CDR3 spans 18 amino acids. Trimming took off 8 bases at V and 0 bases at J, with 20 bases between the two ends. In germline, CDR1 is SNHLY, CDR2 FYNNEI. Assay execution took place at the deep level. Produced via immunoSEQ multiplex PCR; TCRdb's table is partial and in-frame only. The table records some 690,000 clones, less than 95% of them present only once. Worth noting for this clone: Antigen unknown.

The study, taken as a whole, reports: Compared with clonotypes that all four donors shared, non-shared clonotypes had lower generation probabilities. Rarefaction indicated that sorted-subset sequencing remained incomplete although depth was large.

The source of this sequence is a man between 18 and 29 years old in good health. Some clones in this sample may be carry-over from other donors' samples. The sequencing input was memory CD8+ T cells from PBMCs. Subset here: CD45RO+ cells pooled with CCR7-negative TemRA cells. This sequence joins TRBV2 and TRBJ2-6; D is ambiguous. DNA for the CDR3: TGTGCCAGCCGCAACTCTAACAGACACAGCTCTGGGGCCAACGTCCTGACTTTC. Its protein is CASRNSNRHSSGANVLTF.